These 30 T cell receptor beta chains were sequenced from one sample in a study of blood T cells in healthy people across ages. The authors ran a second PCR of about 7 to 11 cycles using a sample-barcoded 5' primer and a J-beta primer mix. TCRdb re-called the 5' RACE reads through MiXCR, storing one row per CDR3 protein. The profile covers about 1.6 million distinct CDR3 sequences, with about 31% appearing a single time and 10% to 12% taken by the ten largest. Specimen: blood. Receptor source: a woman aged 25 to 45 in good health.

This clonotype was counted only a few times. The chain is built from TRBV5-1 and TRBJ2-7; 8 bases are a match to TRBD1. CDR1 is SGHRS, CDR2 YFSETQ, per germline. The CDR3 runs 15 residues. Unmatched junction bases numbered 6, after V lost 3 bases and J lost 1 base. CDR3: CASSSGRGLSYEQYF. CDR3 sequence (DNA): TGCGCCAGCAGCTCCGGCAGGGGGCTATCCTACGAGCAGTACTTC.

This sequence joins TRBV5-1 and TRBJ2-3, with D perhaps TRBD2 (6 bases). Trimming took off 1 base at V and 5 bases at J, with 20 bases between the two ends. CDR1 is SGHRS, CDR2 YFSETQ, per germline. This CDR3 is 17 amino acids long. In nucleotides, the CDR3 is TGCGCCAGCAGCTTGAATGCCTGGAGGGAGTTGAAAGATACGCAGTATTTT. It translates to CASSLNAWRELKDTQYF. Full variable domain (missing parts from reference TRBV5-1 and TRBJ2-3): KAGVTQTPRYLIKTRGQQVTLSCSPISGHRSVSWYQQTPGQGLQFLFEYFSETQRNKGNFPGRFSGRQFSNSRSEMNVSTLELGDSALYLCASSLNAWRELKDTQYFGPGTRLTVL.

This clonotype showed up just a few times. The chain couples TRBV20-1 to TRBJ2-1, with 9 bases matching TRBD2. Unmatched junction bases numbered 3, after V lost 0 bases and J lost 9 bases. The CDR3 consists of 13 residues. The germline CDR1 and CDR2 sequences are DFQATT and SNEGSKA (reference sequence). The CDR3, as DNA: TGCAGTGCTAGAGATGTACTAGCGGGTGAGCAGTTCTTC. Residues: CSARDVLAGEQFF.

The V call is TRBV27, the J call TRBJ2-1, with 9 bases fitting TRBD1. The assigned J gene may be wrong: the sequence end matches TRBJ2-7 better. This CDR3 is 15 amino acids long. Germline-derived CDR1 and CDR2 are MNHEY and SMNVEV (reference sequence). CDR3 sequence (DNA): TGTGCCAGCAGTTTATGGGGACAGGGTATCGACGAGCAGTACTTC. This sequence encodes CASSLWGQGIDEQYF.

This clonotype was observed a few times. Being one base from a much bigger clone, this may be a read error. The rearrangement joins TRBV27 to TRBJ2-3, with 10 bases matching TRBD2. From germline, CDR1 is MNHEY and CDR2 SMNVEV (reference sequence). The CDR3 is 14 residues long. CDR3 in DNA: TGTGCCGGCAGAACTAGCGGGGGCACAGATACGCAGTATTTT. Protein: CAGRTSGGTDTQYF.

This chain joins TRBV20-1 and TRBJ2-5; D call uncertain. Trimming removed 3 bases from V and 5 bases from J, with 13 bases in between. This CDR3 contains 13 residues. CDR1 and CDR2 from the germline V gene are DFQATT and SNEGSKA (reference sequence). Here the CDR3 reads CSARASRQETQYF. As DNA, the CDR3 is TGCAGTGCTAGGGCTAGTAGGCAGGAGACCCAGTACTTC.

The chain combines TRBV7-8 with TRBJ2-5; D is possibly TRBD1 (6 bases). This CDR3 comprises 15 residues. The V and J ends lost 5 bases and 0 bases respectively, with 13 bases between them. CDR1 is SGHVS, CDR2 FQNEAQ, per germline. CDR3 in amino acids: CASSDYRENQETQYF. The CDR3 DNA is TGTGCCAGCAGCGACTACAGGGAGAACCAAGAGACCCAGTACTTC.

The chain couples TRBV2 to TRBJ1-5; no clear D. Trimming cost V 7 bases and J 10 bases, with 17 bases left between them. Germline V lookup: CDR1 SNHLY, CDR2 FYNNEI. There are 13 residues in the CDR3. This CDR3 reads CASNLGSRQPQHF. The CDR3 DNA follows: TGTGCCAGCAACCTAGGGTCCCGGCAACCCCAGCATTTT.

The table lists this clonotype with a few counts. This chain joins TRBV2 and TRBJ2-5, with 10 bases identical to TRBD2. Trimming at V came to 7 bases and at J to 4 bases, leaving 6 bases not matched to a gene. The CDR3 is 14 amino acids. The germline V gene has CDR1 SNHLY and CDR2 FYNNEI. The CDR3 nucleotides read TGTGCCAGCACACAGGGACTAGCGTTAGAGACCCAGTACTTC. Amino acids: CASTQGLALETQYF.

The chain couples TRBV28 to TRBJ2-5; 8 positions match TRBD1. With 8 bases clipped from V and 5 bases from J, the junction kept 4 bases outside the gene matches. The germline V gene has CDR1 MDHEN and CDR2 SYDVKM. This CDR3 region has 12 residues. CDR3 coding DNA: TGTGCCAGCGGACAGGGCCTGGAGACCCAGTACTTC. The encoded protein is CASGQGLETQYF.

This clonotype has only a few counts. The rearrangement uses TRBV7-9 and TRBJ1-2; TRBD1 aligns across 8 bases. This CDR3 has 15 residues. Germline CDR1 SEHNR, CDR2 FQNEAQ (reference sequence). The ends lost 1 base at V and 4 bases at J; junction bases unmatched: 5. The CDR3 nucleotides read TGTGCCAGCAGCTTAGGGGGACAGGCGTTCTATGGCTACACCTTC. This encodes CASSLGGQAFYGYTF. The whole variable domain, remainder taken from reference TRBV7-9 and TRBJ1-2, is DTGVSQNPRHKITKRGQNVTFRCDPISEHNRLYWYRQTLGQGPEFLTYFQNEAQLEKSRLLSDRFSAERPKGSFSTLEIQRTEQGDSAMYLCASSLGGQAFYGYTFGSGTRLTVV.

A few counts support this clonotype. V gene TRBV29-1 combines with J gene TRBJ1-1; D is unclear. Per the germline V gene, CDR1 is SQVTM and CDR2 is ANQGSEA. The CDR3 sequence is 12 residues long. The V end was cut by 6 bases, the J end by 1 base, with 9 bases between. CDR3 sequence: CSVSPGNTEAFF. The CDR3 bases are TGCAGCGTCTCACCGGGGAACACTGAAGCTTTCTTT.

V gene TRBV2 combines with J gene TRBJ1-2; weak D call: TRBD1 (5 bases). The CDR3 sequence is 13 residues long. Looked up from germline, CDR1 is SNHLY and CDR2 is FYNNEI. Trimming left V 3 bases short and J 5 bases short, with 10 bases between. In nucleotides, the CDR3 is TGTGCCAGCAGTGATGACAGTCCTTATGGCTACACCTTC. Amino acid sequence: CASSDDSPYGYTF.

The gene calls are TRBV28 and TRBJ2-1; TRBD1 might be the D (6 bases). Germline loops: CDR1 MDHEN, CDR2 SYDVKM. Trimming took 7 bases from V and 5 from J, leaving 21 bases between them. CDR3 size: 16 residues. This CDR3 reads CASIPQGQGTDNEQFF. Written as DNA, the CDR3 is TGTGCCAGCATCCCACAGGGACAAGGAACGGACAATGAGCAGTTCTTC.

This clonotype appeared many times. V is TRBV2 and J is TRBJ1-1; D gene uncertain. Trimming removed 2 bases at V and 2 bases at J, with 0 bases between. CDR3 size: 11 residues. In germline, CDR1 is SNHLY, CDR2 FYNNEI. The CDR3: CASSENTEAFF. The CDR3 DNA is TGTGCCAGCAGTGAAAACACTGAAGCTTTCTTT.

The table lists this clonotype with a few counts. V usage is TRBV5-4 and J usage is TRBJ2-1; TRBD2 matches 12 bases. The CDR3 extends over 16 amino acids. J lost 6 bases, V lost 4 bases, and 8 bases had no gene match. Germline V gene sequence: CDR1 SGHNT, CDR2 YYREEE (reference sequence). The CDR3 sequence: CASSERVTSGSNEQFF. The CDR3 region has the DNA TGTGCCAGCAGCGAAAGGGTGACTAGCGGGAGCAATGAGCAGTTCTTC.

The V gene is TRBV30, the J gene TRBJ2-1; maybe TRBD2 (6 bases). Germline loops: CDR1 GTSNPN, CDR2 SVGIG (reference sequence). The ends were cut back, 4 bases at V and 3 bases at J, with 16 bases in the middle. This CDR3 contains 15 residues. CDR3 in amino acids: CAWNRSGGFYNEQFF. DNA of the CDR3: TGTGCCTGGAATCGGAGTGGGGGGTTCTACAATGAGCAGTTCTTC.

This clonotype was counted only a few times. The chain recombines TRBV5-1 with TRBJ2-2, with D possibly TRBD1 on 6 matching bases. This CDR3 comprises 15 residues. The V and J ends lost 0 bases and 7 bases respectively, with 13 bases between them. The germline gives CDR1 SGHRS, CDR2 YFSETQ. DNA of the CDR3: TGCGCCAGCAGCTTGGCTACAGGGTCGCACGGGGAGCTGTTTTTT. Translation gives CASSLATGSHGELFF.

This clonotype was seen at least ten times. This chain connects TRBV29-1 to TRBJ2-7; no reliable D call. V lost 4 bases to trimming and J lost 1 base, with 8 bases between them. Germline CDR1 SQVTM, CDR2 ANQGSEA. The CDR3 is made up of 12 amino acids. CDR3 sequence reads: CSVGPASYEQYF. The CDR3 DNA reads TGCAGCGTTGGACCAGCTTCCTACGAGCAGTACTTC.

CDR3 coding DNA: TGTGCCAGCAGTGGGACTAGCCCCTACAATGAGCAGTTCTTC. Its protein product is CASSGTSPYNEQFF. This chain connects TRBV12-3 or TRBV12-4 to TRBJ2-1; the match to TRBD2 covers 9 bases. After removal of 5 bases from V and 2 bases from J, the junction contained 1 base not matched to a gene. The CDR3 loop spans 14 amino acids.

The chain employs TRBV29-1 and TRBJ2-2; D ambiguous. The CDR3 has 13 residues. With 3 bases removed from V and 2 bases from J, the gap between germline ends came to 7 bases. The germline V gene has CDR1 SQVTM and CDR2 ANQGSEA. CDR3 sequence: CSVEESNTGELFF. CDR3 sequence (DNA): TGCAGCGTTGAGGAGAGTAACACCGGGGAGCTGTTTTTT.

J is TRBJ1-3 and V is TRBV7-8; 8 bases map to TRBD1. V dropped 1 base and J dropped 0; count of bases not matched to a gene: 11. CDR3 length equals 19 residues. Germline assignment: CDR1 SGHVS and CDR2 FQNEAQ. The CDR3 loop is CASSLELRDRSRSGNTIYF. The CDR3 nucleotides read TGTGCCAGCAGCTTAGAATTGAGGGACAGGAGCCGCTCTGGAAACACCATATATTTT.

The V and J genes are TRBV6-6 and TRBJ1-5; D gene ambiguous. The CDR3 consists of 14 residues. The germline V gene encodes CDR1 MNHNY and CDR2 SVGAGI (reference sequence). V lost 0 bases and J 8 bases, leaving 11 bases between the germline ends. The CDR3 DNA is TGTGCCAGCAGTTACTCGACCAGCGATGAGCCCCAGCATTTT. It yields the protein CASSYSTSDEPQHF.

Worth noting for this clonotype: Germline and junction disagree at one end, which may indicate a read error. The chain links TRBV7-3 to TRBJ2-2, with a tentative D call TRBD1 (6 bases). Germline assignment: CDR1 SGHTA and CDR2 FQGTGA. This CDR3 spans 16 amino acids. The DNA of the CDR3 is TGTGCCAACAGCTTAGACCCAGGGGAAATTACCGGGGAGCTGTTTTTT. It is translated as CANSLDPGEITGELFF.

This clonotype was detected many times. V is TRBV13 and J is TRBJ2-7; 11 nucleotides line up with TRBD1. The CDR3 is 14 amino acids. CDR1 is PRHDT, CDR2 FYEKMQ, per germline (reference sequence). V was clipped by 5 bases and J by 5 bases; unmatched bases: 5. The CDR3 DNA is TGTGCCAGCAGCGGGCGGGACAGGGGGAACGAGCAGTACTTC. This encodes CASSGRDRGNEQYF.

This clonotype was detected many times. The J gene is TRBJ2-7, the V gene TRBV29-1; 7 positions match TRBD1. The CDR3 length is 13 residues. Germline-derived CDR1 and CDR2 are SQVTM and ANQGSEA. J lost 1 base, V lost 7 bases, and 7 bases had no gene match. CDR3 sequence reads: CSGRQGSSYEQYF. CDR3 nucleotide sequence: TGCAGCGGAAGACAGGGAAGTTCCTACGAGCAGTACTTC.

The CDR3 bases are TGTGCCAGCAGCCGGGGTGGGACAGACATTGCCGGGGAGCTGTTTTTT. Amino acids: CASSRGGTDIAGELFF. The V gene is TRBV7-9, the J gene TRBJ2-2; TRBD1 matches 7 bases. The V and J ends lost 5 bases and 6 bases, in that order; junction bases with no gene match: 12. In germline, CDR1 is SEHNR, CDR2 FQNEAQ (reference sequence). The CDR3 spans 16 residues.

The sample holds many counts of this clonotype. The chain employs TRBV29-1 and TRBJ2-1; possible D gene TRBD1, 6 bases. Germline lookup yields CDR1 SQVTM and CDR2 ANQGSEA. Trimming pared 3 bases from V and 9 bases from J, leaving 12 bases between. The CDR3 sequence is 12 residues long. The CDR3 is CSVDVGAGEQFF. Written as DNA, the CDR3 is TGCAGCGTTGATGTGGGGGCGGGTGAGCAGTTCTTC.

Only a few counts were recorded for this clonotype. The chain combines TRBV27 with TRBJ2-3; D perhaps matches TRBD1 (6 bases). CDR1 and CDR2 from the germline V gene are MNHEY and SMNVEV (reference sequence). The V and J ends lost 4 bases and 3 bases respectively, with 17 bases between them. This CDR3 is 16 amino acids long. In DNA form, the CDR3 reads TGTGCCAGCAGTTCCCCACAGGGCCTGGGGACAGATACGCAGTATTTT. Residues: CASSSPQGLGTDTQYF.

The chain combines TRBV6-1 with TRBJ2-5, with D maybe TRBD1 (6 bases). The CDR3 length is 10 residues. V lost 8 bases and J 5 bases, leaving 6 bases between the germline ends. Germline V gene data show CDR1 as MNHNS and CDR2 as SASEGT. The CDR3 sequence is CASQGETQYF. DNA for the CDR3: TGTGCCAGCCAGGGGGAGACCCAGTACTTC.